This T cell receptor (beta chain) was identified in a study of blood T cell repertoires in COVID-19. On the study more broadly: The United States, Italy and Spain supplied acute and convalescent COVID-19 samples. From T cells, B-cell-depleted T cells, or PBMCs came the material, which was cDNA or gDNA.

This clone was observed a single time. Original analysis: Quantification of nucleated cells was approximated via reference gene primer amplification. The table came from immunoSEQ multiplex PCR; TCRdb's copy has only in-frame clones and leaves some out. From that table come the V and J calls and clone size; the DNA was used to work out D and trimming. The repertoire holds roughly 330,000 clones, with around 88% as singletons. V was pared by 7 bases and J by 6 bases, with 7 bases of the junction left unmatched. This CDR3 is built from 14 residues. Germline V CDR1 and CDR2: MNHEY, SVGAGI. The TCR originated in a woman aged 45-60 years with acute or convalescent COVID-19. The rearrangement uses TRBV6-5 and TRBJ2-2; 8 nucleotides align to TRBD1. Material: peripheral blood. Here the CDR3 reads CASNRGQGPGELFF. The DNA of the CDR3 is TGTGCCAGCAACCGCGGACAGGGCCCCGGGGAGCTGTTTTTT.